The 24 T cell receptor beta chains reported below all come from one sample, sequenced in a study of T cells after yellow fever vaccination. From the 5' RACE reads, TCRdb called clonotypes with MiXCR, one entry per CDR3 protein. The table has about 430,000 distinct CDR3 sequences, roughly a sixth seen once. This specimen was PBMCs, taken before the yellow fever booster vaccination. Receptors were obtained from a young man who received the YFV17D yellow fever vaccine.

This chain uses TRBV7-9 with TRBJ2-5; no clear D. In germline, CDR1 is SEHNR, CDR2 FQNEAQ (reference sequence). This CDR3 has 14 residues. The germline V and J ends were trimmed by 5 bases and 2 bases, with 12 bases remaining between them. The CDR3 bases are TGTGCCAGCAGCGCCGACTGGAGACAAGAGACCCAGTACTTC. Translating gives CASSADWRQETQYF.

This clonotype has ten or more counts. The rearrangement joins TRBV10-3 to TRBJ2-5, with no clear D. Trimming pared 3 bases from V and 8 bases from J, leaving 7 bases between. Germline CDR1 and CDR2: ENHRY and SYGVKD. This CDR3 has 11 amino acids. The CDR3, as DNA: TGTGCCATCAGTGATGGGTTAACCCAGTACTTC. It specifies CAISDGLTQYF.

This clonotype was detected many times. The chain combines TRBV27 with TRBJ2-6; perhaps TRBD1 as D (6 bases). This CDR3 is built from 15 residues. CDR1 and CDR2 (germline): MNHEY, SMNVEV (reference sequence). The germline V and J ends were trimmed by 7 bases and 0 bases, with 10 bases remaining between them. CDR3 sequence: CASKGESSGANVLTF. In nucleotides, the CDR3 is TGTGCCAGCAAGGGGGAGTCCTCTGGGGCCAACGTCCTGACTTTC.

The rearrangement uses TRBV4-2 and TRBJ2-1, with 7 bases aligning to TRBD2. Looked up from germline, CDR1 is LGHNA and CDR2 is YNFKEQ. The CDR3 runs to 16 residues. The V and J ends lost 3 bases and 2 bases, in that order; junction bases with no gene match: 7. The CDR3 spells CASSHEALAAYNEQFF. For the CDR3, the DNA is TGTGCCAGCAGCCATGAGGCCCTAGCGGCCTACAATGAGCAGTTCTTC.

V gene TRBV27 combines with J gene TRBJ1-3; 8 nucleotides line up with TRBD1. V was clipped by 9 bases and J by 3 bases; unmatched bases: 13. The germline gives CDR1 MNHEY, CDR2 SMNVEV (reference sequence). This CDR3 contains 16 residues. The CDR3 spells CASADAGQGRGNTIYF. Written as DNA, the CDR3 is TGTGCCAGTGCCGATGCCGGACAGGGCCGTGGAAACACCATATATTTT.

At least ten counts were recorded for this clonotype. The gene calls are TRBV6-1 and TRBJ1-1; tentatively, D is TRBD1 (5 bases). V shed 3 bases and J shed 5 bases, with 13 bases lying between them. This CDR3 is 14 amino acids long. CDR1 and CDR2 (germline): MNHNS, SASEGT. The CDR3 loop is CASSDGQGGTEAFF. The CDR3 DNA is TGTGCCAGCAGTGACGGGCAGGGAGGAACTGAAGCTTTCTTT.

Only a few counts were recorded for this clonotype. The chain uses TRBV12-3 or TRBV12-4 and TRBJ1-1, with D hard to call. The germline V and J ends were trimmed by 4 bases and 14 bases, with 14 bases remaining between them. The CDR3 loop spans 11 amino acids. The DNA for the CDR3 is TGTGCCAGCAGTTCGGGGTCGCAGGCCTTCTTT. It specifies CASSSGSQAFF.

The chain combines TRBV5-1 with TRBJ2-1; D not resolved. The V end was cut by 4 bases, the J end by 8 bases, with 19 bases between. CDR3 length equals 15 residues. Germline V gives CDR1 SGHRS, CDR2 YFSETQ. This CDR3 is CASSPLATSTYEQFF. The CDR3 DNA is TGCGCCAGCAGCCCCCTCGCCACGTCTACATATGAGCAGTTCTTC.

This clonotype was found a few times. V usage is TRBV5-1 and J usage is TRBJ2-3; D possibly matches TRBD1 or TRBD2 (6 bases each). The CDR3 is 17 residues long. Germline CDR1 is SGHRS and CDR2 is YFSETQ. V lost 4 bases, J lost 3 bases, and 21 bases lay in between. This chain's CDR3 is CASSAGLGGLRTDTQYF. CDR3 sequence (DNA): TGCGCCAGCAGCGCTGGCCTTGGGGGGCTGAGGACAGATACGCAGTATTTT.

This clonotype was detected a few times. The V call is TRBV29-1, the J call TRBJ2-2, with D possibly TRBD2 on 5 matching bases. Trimming cost V 7 bases and J 3 bases, with 18 bases left between them. Looked up from germline, CDR1 is SQVTM and CDR2 is ANQGSEA. This CDR3 spans 15 amino acids. The CDR3 loop is CSAKWGARDTGELFF. CDR3 sequence (DNA): TGCAGCGCCAAATGGGGAGCTCGGGACACCGGGGAGCTGTTTTTT.

This clonotype was observed a few times. The chain carries TRBV7-2 and TRBJ2-5; D might be TRBD2 (6 bases). Trimming stripped 6 bases from V and 5 bases from J, with 19 bases between. The CDR3 contains 15 residues. The germline V gene has CDR1 SGHTA and CDR2 FQGNSA. The DNA of the CDR3 is TGTGCCAGCAGAGGCCTGGGGGGAGTCCACGAGACCCAGTACTTC. Its protein is CASRGLGGVHETQYF.

This clonotype was counted a few times. V and J are TRBV27 and TRBJ2-5; D gene unclear. Germline assignment: CDR1 MNHEY and CDR2 SMNVEV (reference sequence). This CDR3 is 13 amino acids long. Trimming pared 4 bases from V and 5 bases from J, leaving 11 bases between. CDR3 coding DNA: TGTGCCAGCAGTTCCGTTTACCGGGAGACCCAGTACTTC. It translates to CASSSVYRETQYF.

This clonotype was seen only a few times. This chain connects TRBV20-1 to TRBJ1-2; 8 bases align to TRBD1. Germline loops: CDR1 DFQATT, CDR2 SNEGSKA (reference sequence). Trimming cost V 0 bases and J 4 bases; bases outside gene matches: 10. This CDR3 is 16 amino acids long. The CDR3 here is CSARDRNRGEAYGYTF. CDR3 DNA: TGCAGTGCTAGAGATCGGAACAGGGGGGAGGCCTATGGCTACACCTTC.

The V and J genes are TRBV30 and TRBJ1-1; D is undetermined. V was pared by 0 bases and J by 4 bases, with 9 bases between. CDR1 is GTSNPN, CDR2 SVGIG, per germline (reference sequence). CDR3 length: 13 residues. CDR3 region: CAWSVALSTEAFF. In DNA form, the CDR3 reads TGTGCCTGGAGTGTGGCTTTGAGCACTGAAGCTTTCTTT.

The CDR3 region is CASTESTGNEQFF. The CDR3 DNA sequence: TGTGCCAGCACCGAATCGACCGGCAATGAGCAGTTCTTC. V usage is TRBV12-3 or TRBV12-4 and J usage is TRBJ2-1; D not certain. The CDR3 covers 13 residues. The V and J ends lost 7 bases and 6 bases respectively, with 13 bases between them.

A few counts support this clonotype. J is TRBJ2-3 and V is TRBV6-6; TRBD2 is a possible D gene (7 bases). V lost 6 bases, J lost 5 bases, and 21 bases lay in between. CDR3 length equals 16 residues. The germline CDR1 and CDR2 sequences are MNHNY and SVGAGI (reference sequence). The CDR3 DNA sequence: TGTGCCAGCAGCCCAGTGGGAGGGGGGGGCGGAGATACGCAGTATTTT. This encodes CASSPVGGGGGDTQYF.

This clonotype came up a few times. The chain uses TRBV4-1 and TRBJ2-6; tentative D call: TRBD1 (6 bases). Trimming shortened V by 0 bases and J by 0 bases, and 15 bases separated the two germline ends. Germline assignment: CDR1 MGHRA and CDR2 YSYEKL. The CDR3 length is 19 residues. The CDR3 reads CASSQDGYRVNSGANVLTF. Here the CDR3 DNA reads TGCGCCAGCAGCCAAGATGGTTACAGGGTTAACTCTGGGGCCAACGTCCTGACTTTC.

This clonotype turned up a few times. The J gene is TRBJ1-1, the V gene TRBV29-1; TRBD1 is a possible D gene (5 bases). Germline CDR1 reads SQVTM; CDR2 reads ANQGSEA. Trimming removed 4 bases from V and 1 base from J, with 10 bases in between. The CDR3 consists of 13 residues. The CDR3 region is CSVVGGTNTEAFF. The CDR3 DNA reads as TGCAGCGTTGTGGGGGGAACGAACACTGAAGCTTTCTTT.

The chain employs TRBV9 and TRBJ2-7; D may correspond to TRBD1 or TRBD2 (6 bases each). V was shortened by 4 bases and J by 1 base, with 15 bases between the two germline ends. CDR1 is SGDLS and CDR2 is YYNGEE in the germline V gene. There are 15 residues in the CDR3. CDR3 nucleotides: TGTGCCAGCAGCCCGGGAGCAGGGGAATCCTACGAGCAGTACGTC. Translated, it gives CASSPGAGESYEQYV.

CDR3 protein: CASSPPRGTPFDGELFF. CDR3 DNA: TGTGCCAGCAGCCCGCCTAGGGGGACACCGTTTGACGGGGAGCTGTTTTTT. This chain joins TRBV5-8 and TRBJ2-2; possibly TRBD1 for D (6 bases). CDR3 length: 17 residues. Trimming removed 4 bases at V and 7 bases at J, with 23 bases between. The germline V gene has CDR1 SGHTS and CDR2 YDEGEE.

The table lists this clonotype with a few counts. In nucleotides, the CDR3 is TGCGCCAGCAGCTTGCATACAGCCGCTGAAAAACTGTTTTTT. Protein: CASSLHTAAEKLFF. This rearrangement joins TRBV5-1 to TRBJ1-4; D gene unclear. V lost 1 base, J lost 7 bases, and 11 bases lay in between. From germline, CDR1 is SGHRS and CDR2 YFSETQ. This CDR3 is 14 amino acids long.

V usage is TRBV4-1 and J usage is TRBJ1-2, with 7 nucleotides matching TRBD1. The CDR3 runs 15 residues. Losses at the gene ends were 0 bases for V and 2 bases for J; bases not matched to a gene: 3. CDR1 is MGHRA, CDR2 YSYEKL, per germline. The CDR3 nucleotides are TGCGCCAGCAGCCAAGAAGGACAGGCGAACTATGGCTACACCTTC. Its translation is CASSQEGQANYGYTF.

The gene calls are TRBV15 and TRBJ2-7; 7 nucleotides line up with TRBD1. The CDR3 has 15 residues. Germline V gene lookup returns CDR1 LNHNV and CDR2 YYDKDF (reference sequence). Trimming took 1 base from V and 4 from J; bases not matched to a gene: 7. The CDR3 DNA reads TGTGCCACCAGCAGAGTGATAGGGGGCCGGTACGAGCAGTACTTC. Translation gives CATSRVIGGRYEQYF.

The genes are TRBV7-9 and TRBJ2-7; D is ambiguous. The CDR3 has 13 amino acids. V was clipped by 4 bases and J by 0 bases, with 7 bases between them. The V gene's germline CDR1 is SEHNR and CDR2 FQNEAQ (reference sequence). The CDR3 is CASSSYSSYEQYV. The CDR3 coding sequence is TGTGCCAGCAGCTCCTATAGCTCCTACGAGCAGTACGTC.